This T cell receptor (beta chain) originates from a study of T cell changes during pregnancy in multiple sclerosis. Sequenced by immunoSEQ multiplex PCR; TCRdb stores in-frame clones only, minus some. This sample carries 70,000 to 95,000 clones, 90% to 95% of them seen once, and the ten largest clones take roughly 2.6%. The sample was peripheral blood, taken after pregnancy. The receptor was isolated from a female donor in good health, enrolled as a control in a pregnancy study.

The CDR3 region is CASSSGRGGSSYEQYF. The CDR3 DNA sequence: TGTGCCAGCAGCTCTGGGCGCGGGGGGAGCTCCTACGAGCAGTACTTC. The J gene is TRBJ2-7, the V gene TRBV11-2, with 8 bases aligning to TRBD2. The trim removed 4 bases at V and 0 bases at J, leaving 8 bases unmatched. Per the germline V gene, CDR1 is SGHAT and CDR2 is FQNNGV. CDR3 length: 16 amino acids.